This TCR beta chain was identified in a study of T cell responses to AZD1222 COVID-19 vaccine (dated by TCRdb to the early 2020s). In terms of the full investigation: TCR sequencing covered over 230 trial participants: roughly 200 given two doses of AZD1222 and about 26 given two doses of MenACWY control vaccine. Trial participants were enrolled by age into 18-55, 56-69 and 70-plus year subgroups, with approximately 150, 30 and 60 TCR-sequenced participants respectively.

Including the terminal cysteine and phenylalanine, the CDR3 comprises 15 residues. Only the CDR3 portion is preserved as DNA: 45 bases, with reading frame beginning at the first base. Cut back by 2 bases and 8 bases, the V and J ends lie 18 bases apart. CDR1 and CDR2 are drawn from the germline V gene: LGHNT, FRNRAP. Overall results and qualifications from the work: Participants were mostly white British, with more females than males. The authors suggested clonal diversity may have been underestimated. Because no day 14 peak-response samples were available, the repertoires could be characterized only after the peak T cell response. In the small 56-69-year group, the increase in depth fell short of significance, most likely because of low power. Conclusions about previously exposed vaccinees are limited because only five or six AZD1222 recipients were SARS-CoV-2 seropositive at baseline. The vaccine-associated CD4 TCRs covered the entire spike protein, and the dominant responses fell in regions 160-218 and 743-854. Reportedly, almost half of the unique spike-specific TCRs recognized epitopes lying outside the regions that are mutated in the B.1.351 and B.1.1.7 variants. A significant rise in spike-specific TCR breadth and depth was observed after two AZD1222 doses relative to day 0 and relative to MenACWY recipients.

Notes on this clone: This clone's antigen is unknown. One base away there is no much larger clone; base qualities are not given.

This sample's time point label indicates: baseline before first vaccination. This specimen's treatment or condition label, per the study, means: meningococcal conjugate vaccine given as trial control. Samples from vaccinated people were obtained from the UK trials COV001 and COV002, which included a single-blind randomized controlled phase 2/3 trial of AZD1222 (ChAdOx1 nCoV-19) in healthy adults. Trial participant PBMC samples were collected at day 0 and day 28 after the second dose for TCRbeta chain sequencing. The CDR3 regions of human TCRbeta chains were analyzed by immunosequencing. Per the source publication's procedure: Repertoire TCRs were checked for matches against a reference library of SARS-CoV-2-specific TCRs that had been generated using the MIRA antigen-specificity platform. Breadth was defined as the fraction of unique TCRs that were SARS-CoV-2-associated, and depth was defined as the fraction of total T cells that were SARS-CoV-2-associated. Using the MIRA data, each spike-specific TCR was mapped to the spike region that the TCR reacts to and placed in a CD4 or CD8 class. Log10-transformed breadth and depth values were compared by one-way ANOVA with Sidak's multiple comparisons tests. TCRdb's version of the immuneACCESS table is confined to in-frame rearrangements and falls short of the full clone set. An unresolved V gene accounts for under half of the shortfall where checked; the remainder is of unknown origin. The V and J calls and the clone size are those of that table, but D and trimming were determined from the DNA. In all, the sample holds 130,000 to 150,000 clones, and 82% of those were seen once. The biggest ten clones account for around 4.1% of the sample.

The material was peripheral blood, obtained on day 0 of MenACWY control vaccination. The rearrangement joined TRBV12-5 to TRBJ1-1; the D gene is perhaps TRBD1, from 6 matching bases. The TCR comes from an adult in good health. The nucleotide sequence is TGTGCTAGTGGTTTGCTACCGGCCCGGGACAACGAAGCTTTCTTT. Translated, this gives CASGLLPARDNEAFF. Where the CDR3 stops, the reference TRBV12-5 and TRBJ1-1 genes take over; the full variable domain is DARVTQTPRHKVTEMGQEVTMRCQPILGHNTVFWYRQTMMQGLELLAYFRNRAPLDDSGMPKDRFSAEMPDATLATLKIQPSEPRDSAVYFCASGLLPARDNEAFFGQGTRLTVV.